This entry lists 9 T cell receptor delta chains sequenced from one sample in a study of γδ T cells in repeated Plasmodium falciparum infection. Vgamma9/Vdelta2+ and Vdelta2-negative gammadelta T cells were flow-sorted from PBMC for bulk sequencing. TCRdb made new clone calls on the multiplex PCR reads using CATT. In the table there are more than 70,000 delta-chain clones, 0.95% to 1% of which are singletons. Sequenced: gamma-delta T cells from blood. Every receptor here comes from a pool of human donors (malaria-infected and uninfected, not separated).

This clone came up a few times. TCRdb records a much larger clone's protein for this DNA, with a difference at residue 7 that likely arises from a read error; the protein given is the translation of the DNA. CDR3 amino acids: CALGELHPRQLGEPSKLIF. The CDR3 nucleotides are TGTGCTCTTGGGGAACTTCACCCACGCCAACTGGGGGAACCATCTAAACTCATCTTT. This sequence joins TRDV1 and TRDJ1; 9 bases are a match to TRDD3. Germline-derived CDR1 and CDR2 are TSWWSYY and QGS. J gave up 7 bases and V 0 bases, and 18 bases lay outside the gene matches. CDR3 length: 19 residues.

Note on this clone: This DNA translates differently at residue 11 from the TCRdb protein, which is that of a much larger clone; a read error is likely, and the protein shown is the DNA's own translation. The CDR3 DNA sequence: TGTGCCTGTGACAGCTTACTGGGGGATACGGATATCACCGATAAACTCATCTTT. This sequence encodes CACDSLLGDTDITDKLIF. The chain joins TRDV2 to TRDJ1; 13 nucleotides line up with TRDD3. In the absence of a J gene in TCRdb, the DNA was matched to germline to assign it here. The CDR3 totals 18 residues. Germline values: CDR1 GEAIGNYY, CDR2 EKD. Trimming cost V 2 bases and J 1 base; bases outside gene matches: 9.

As for this clone: The protein recorded in TCRdb matches a much larger clone and deviates from this DNA's translation at residue 3, suggesting a read error; the protein here is obtained by translating the DNA. J is TRDJ1 and V is TRDV1; 9 nucleotides line up with TRDD3. The J gene, not given by TCRdb, was assigned here from a germline match of the nucleotide sequence. This CDR3 is built from 21 residues. Germline CDR1 is TSWWSYY and CDR2 is QGS. CDR3 sequence (DNA): TGTGCTCCTGGGACGCATTATCTGCTGGGGGATGCCCCTCAGCACACCGATAAACTCATCTTT. Amino acids: CAPGTHYLLGDAPQHTDKLIF.

Note on this clone: With a far larger clone one base away, a read error is the likely cause. Other DNA sequences in the same sample also yield this CDR3. The chain employs TRDV1 and TRDJ1; 12 nucleotides line up with TRDD3. The J gene was missing in TCRdb and was found by matching the end of the DNA to germline. CDR3 length equals 20 residues. In germline, CDR1 is TSWWSYY, CDR2 QGS. The J segment lost 0 bases and the V segment lost 3 bases, leaving 14 bases of the junction unmatched. Here the CDR3 reads CALGEWAPWGIREYTDKLIF. CDR3 sequence (DNA): TGTGCTCTTGGGGAGTGGGCACCCTGGGGGATACGGGAGTACACCGATAAACTCATCTTT.

As for this clone: TCRdb's listed protein matches a much larger clone and diverges from this DNA's translation at residue 15, likely through a read error; the protein shown comes from the DNA. The CDR3 DNA sequence: TGTGCCTGTGACACCGTTCTCCGTACGGGGACCGATAAACTCACCTTT. This codes for CACDTVLRTGTDKLTF. The chain recombines TRDV2 with TRDJ1; D may be TRDD3 (5 bases). Germline CDR1 GEAIGNYY, CDR2 EKD. CDR3 length: 16 amino acids.

Note on this clone: The TCRdb record carries a much larger clone's protein, which differs from this DNA's translation at residue 13; a read error is the likely cause, and the protein listed here is the DNA translation. The rearrangement uses TRDV1 and TRDJ1, with 11 bases fitting TRDD3. Trimming at V came to 3 bases and at J to 1 base, leaving 13 bases not matched to a gene. The CDR3 covers 19 residues. The V gene's germline CDR1 is TSWWSYY and CDR2 QGS. CDR3 amino acids: CALGDLSSSGGYCTDKLIF. The DNA of the CDR3 is TGTGCTCTTGGGGACCTGTCATCCTCTGGGGGATACTGCACCGATAAACTCATCTTT.

This clone was observed many times. TCRdb has a much larger clone's protein, which differs at residue 4 from the translation of this DNA, likely because of a read error; what is shown is the protein translated from the DNA. V gene TRDV2 combines with J gene TRDJ3; 9 bases map to TRDD3. Matching the DNA to germline supplied the J gene, which TCRdb does not give. CDR1 and CDR2 from the germline V gene are GEAIGNYY and EKD. This CDR3 is built from 21 residues. CDR3 amino acids: CACGTDYLTGIRAWDTRQMFF. The CDR3 DNA reads as TGTGCCTGTGGCACCGATTACTTAACGGGGATACGCGCCTGGGACACCCGACAGATGTTTTTC.

A few counts support this clone. It differs at one base from a far larger clone, so likely a read error. Other DNA sequences of this sample code for an identical CDR3. The chain links TRDV1 to TRDJ1, with TRDD3 matching over 11 bases. No J segment appears in TCRdb, so it was assigned here by matching the sequence to germline. There are 24 residues in the CDR3. Germline trimming cut 4 bases from V and 5 bases from J; bases unmatched to any gene: 33. The germline V gene has CDR1 TSWWSYY and CDR2 QGS. The CDR3 DNA reads TGTGCTCTTGGGGTTTGTTCCTACGCTACGAGAAACTGGGGGATAACAGGATTCACTGATAAACTCATCTTT. It encodes CALGVCSYATRNWGITGFTDKLIF.

This clone was counted only a few times. The TCRdb protein, from a much larger clone, departs from this DNA's translation at residue 5, likely by read error; the protein shown derives from the DNA. The V and J genes are TRDV2 and TRDJ1; 7 bases map to TRDD3. Matching the DNA to germline supplied the J gene, which TCRdb does not give. CDR3 size: 18 residues. Unmatched junction bases numbered 21, after V lost 3 bases and J lost 6 bases. From germline, CDR1 is GEAIGNYY and CDR2 EKD. This CDR3 reads CACDAVGEDTMTRYKLIF. The CDR3 DNA follows: TGTGCCTGTGACGCCGTGGGAGAGGATACGATGACTCGGTATAAACTCATCTTT.